Below, one T cell receptor (beta chain) is given with its context. The antigen remains undetermined. Profiled with immunoSEQ multiplex PCR; TCRdb holds only in-frame clones, not every one. The sample includes about 24,000 clones, roughly 87% seen only once; the top ten take around 32%. This record comes from a study of T cells in localized non-small cell lung cancer. Findings and limits, study-wide: Longer overall survival was associated with a higher density of T cells in the blood. In adjacent lung, a median roughly 60 of the top 100 tumor clones were found. One tumor region alone was sequenced, and heterogeneity therefore remains possible. Measurement of T cell clonality placed uninvolved adjacent lung highest, above the level in tumor.

Germline trimming cut 5 bases from V and 8 bases from J; bases unmatched to any gene: 11. CDR3 length equals 14 residues. Germline V CDR1 and CDR2: LNHNV, YYDKDF (reference sequence). The chain has TRBV15 and TRBJ1-2; 7 bases fit TRBD1. The sequence derives from an older male donor with stage I squamous cell lung carcinoma. The material was peripheral blood, obtained before any cancer treatment. Written as DNA, the CDR3 is TGTGCCACCAGCGTCGGACAGGCTCTATGGGGCTACACCTTC. It is translated as CATSVGQALWGYTF.